These 22 T cell receptor beta chains were sequenced from one sample in a study of blood T cells in healthy people across ages. The authors ran a second PCR of roughly 6 to 12 cycles using a sample-barcoded 5' primer and a J-beta primer mix. TCRdb re-analysed the 5' RACE reads in MiXCR, keeping a single row per CDR3 protein. The sample lists about 640,000 distinct CDR3 sequences; roughly 58% were seen once. Sample: blood. Receptor source: a man aged 60 to 75 in good health.

This chain links TRBV12-3 or TRBV12-4 with TRBJ2-3, with a tentative D call TRBD1 (6 bases). The CDR3 loop spans 15 amino acids. V was pared by 5 bases and J by 4 bases, with 16 bases between. The CDR3 loop reads CASSAPRQVADTQYF. As DNA, the CDR3 is TGTGCCAGCAGTGCCCCGAGACAGGTTGCAGATACGCAGTATTTT.

A few counts support this clonotype. V gene TRBV7-9 combines with J gene TRBJ2-1; possibly TRBD2 for D (6 bases). Germline loops: CDR1 SEHNR, CDR2 FQNEAQ (reference sequence). This CDR3 is built from 13 residues. V dropped 6 bases and J dropped 8 bases, with 14 bases sitting between them. The CDR3 DNA sequence: TGTGCCAGCAGTGGCGGGGCCTGGGATGAGCAGTTCTTC. Protein: CASSGGAWDEQFF.

The V call is TRBV7-8, the J call TRBJ2-5, with 7 positions matching TRBD1. Judging by the DNA end, TRBJ2-7 fits better; the J call may be wrong. CDR3 length: 16 amino acids. Germline V gene data show CDR1 as SGHVS and CDR2 as FQNEAQ. CDR3 nucleotide sequence: TGTGCCAGCAGCTTAGCGAGCAGGACAGGCTCCTACGAGCAGTACTTC. Amino acids: CASSLASRTGSYEQYF.

This clonotype was observed once. This chain joins TRBV11-2 and TRBJ2-1; D might be TRBD2 (5 bases). CDR1 and CDR2 (germline): SGHAT, FQNNGV. The CDR3 is made up of 14 amino acids. Trimming stripped 5 bases from V and 9 bases from J, with 17 bases between. The CDR3 sequence is CASSPPSRVGEQFF. The DNA of the CDR3 is TGTGCCAGCAGCCCCCCTAGCCGGGTGGGTGAGCAGTTCTTC. Full variable domain (missing parts from reference TRBV11-2 and TRBJ2-1): EAGVAQSPRYKIIEKRQSVAFWCNPISGHATLYWYQQILGQGPKLLIQFQNNGVVDDSQLPKDRFSAERLKGVDSTLKIQPAKLEDSAVYLCASSPPSRVGEQFFGPGTRLTVL.

The V gene is TRBV3-1, the J gene TRBJ2-3; D possibly matches TRBD1 or TRBD2 (5 bases each). Germline V lookup: CDR1 LGHDT, CDR2 YNNKEL (reference sequence). Trimming took off 3 bases at V and 2 bases at J, with 9 bases between the two ends. The CDR3 is 14 residues long. CDR3 in DNA: TGTGCCAGCAGCCAGGGACCCACCACAGATACGCAGTATTTT. Protein sequence: CASSQGPTTDTQYF.

The chain recombines TRBV12-5 with TRBJ1-6; D remains unclear. This CDR3 comprises 18 residues. Germline CDR1 reads LGHNT; CDR2 reads FRNRAP. Trimming left V 7 bases short and J 0 bases short, with 19 bases between. CDR3 bases: TGTGCTAGTGCCCCGACCGGGGATTGGAGCTCCTATAATTCACCCCTCCACTTT. This translates into CASAPTGDWSSYNSPLHF.

The chain joins TRBV6-1 to TRBJ2-1, with D possibly being TRBD1 (5 bases). CDR1 is MNHNS, CDR2 SASEGT, per germline. V lost 6 bases and J lost 1, with 13 bases in between. The CDR3 length is 15 residues. The CDR3 protein is CASSADPGSYNEQFF. The CDR3 bases are TGTGCCAGCAGCGCGGACCCAGGGTCCTACAATGAGCAGTTCTTC.

The sample holds one count of this clonotype. The chain couples TRBV9 to TRBJ2-1; D possibly corresponds to TRBD2 (6 bases). Germline values: CDR1 SGDLS, CDR2 YYNGEE. V lost 1 base to trimming and J lost 4 bases, with 12 bases between them. The length of the CDR3 is 15 residues. CDR3 coding DNA: TGTGCCAGCAGCGTACGGGACTCGGAATACAATGAGCAGTTCTTC. Protein sequence: CASSVRDSEYNEQFF.

This chain links TRBV29-1 with TRBJ2-1, with 8 positions matching TRBD1. V shed 7 bases and J 6 bases; nucleotides not matched to a gene: 8. This CDR3 contains 13 residues. CDR1 is SQVTM and CDR2 is ANQGSEA in the germline V gene. The CDR3 is CSADPGQGNEQFF. For the CDR3, the DNA is TGCAGCGCTGACCCCGGACAGGGCAATGAGCAGTTCTTC.

V and J are TRBV6-5 and TRBJ1-3; D call uncertain. The CDR3 extends over 15 amino acids. The V gene lost 2 bases and the J gene lost 1 base, with 9 bases spanning the gap. From germline, CDR1 is MNHEY and CDR2 SVGAGI. CDR3 residues: CASSYTMKSGNTIYF. In DNA form, the CDR3 reads TGTGCCAGCAGTTACACGATGAAATCTGGAAACACCATATATTTT.

This sequence joins TRBV6-1 and TRBJ1-1, with D possibly matching TRBD1 (6 bases). V lost 10 bases to trimming and J lost 4 bases, with 19 bases between them. Germline V lookup: CDR1 MNHNS, CDR2 SASEGT. The CDR3 consists of 14 residues. CDR3 DNA: TGTGCCATCGCGAGGTCAGGGGTTCTCACTGAAGCTTTCTTT. It is translated as CAIARSGVLTEAFF.

The rearrangement joins TRBV7-2 to TRBJ2-1; 12 nucleotides line up with TRBD2. Germline CDR1 SGHTA, CDR2 FQGNSA. The V and J ends lost 3 bases and 8 bases, in that order; junction bases with no gene match: 8. The CDR3 totals 16 residues. CDR3 in amino acids: CASSFLSSGGAYEQFF. DNA for the CDR3: TGTGCCAGCAGCTTCCTTTCTAGCGGGGGGGCCTATGAGCAGTTCTTC. Full variable domain (missing parts from reference TRBV7-2 and TRBJ2-1): GAGVSQSPSNKVTEKGKDVELRCDPISGHTALYWYRQSLGQGLEFLIYFQGNSAPDKSGLPSDRFSAERTGGSVSTLTIQRTQQEDSAVYLCASSFLSSGGAYEQFFGPGTRLTVL.

The chain combines TRBV20-1 with TRBJ1-5; 8 bases map to TRBD1. The CDR3 contains 15 residues. Germline V CDR1 and CDR2: DFQATT, SNEGSKA (reference sequence). Losses at the gene ends were 0 bases for V and 4 bases for J; bases not matched to a gene: 5. CDR3: CSARDTRGPNQPQHF. The DNA of the CDR3 is TGCAGTGCTAGAGATACCAGGGGGCCTAATCAGCCCCAGCATTTT.

V is TRBV5-1 and J is TRBJ2-4, with D possibly TRBD1 on 6 matching bases. The length of the CDR3 is 16 residues. Germline CDR1 reads SGHRS; CDR2 reads YFSETQ. The germline V and J ends were trimmed by 0 bases and 8 bases, with 18 bases remaining between them. CDR3 loop: CASSLGSTGPEDIQYF. The DNA of the CDR3 is TGCGCCAGCAGCTTGGGGTCGACAGGTCCTGAGGACATTCAGTACTTC. Based on the CDR3 plus reference TRBV5-1 and TRBJ2-4, the full variable domain is KAGVTQTPRYLIKTRGQQVTLSCSPISGHRSVSWYQQTPGQGLQFLFEYFSETQRNKGNFPGRFSGRQFSNSRSEMNVSTLELGDSALYLCASSLGSTGPEDIQYFGAGTRLSVL.

The chain joins TRBV15 to TRBJ1-1; 9 positions agree with TRBD1. CDR1 LNHNV and CDR2 YYDKDF come from the germline V gene (reference sequence). This CDR3 is 15 amino acids long. V lost 3 bases to trimming and J lost 5 bases; unmatched junction nucleotides: 7. This CDR3 is CATSRDRGVSTEAFF. The CDR3 nucleotides read TGTGCCACCAGCAGGGACAGGGGAGTGAGTACTGAAGCTTTCTTT.

The rearrangement joins TRBV4-1 to TRBJ1-2, with D possibly matching TRBD1 (6 bases). This CDR3 comprises 15 residues. The ends were cut back, 5 bases at V and 8 bases at J, with 21 bases in the middle. The germline CDR1 and CDR2 sequences are MGHRA and YSYEKL. The CDR3 loop is CASSNAPRGAGGYTF. The CDR3 DNA sequence: TGCGCCAGCAGCAACGCCCCCCGGGGGGCGGGAGGCTACACCTTC.

V gene TRBV5-1 combines with J gene TRBJ2-3; no definite D call. V gave up 4 bases and J gave up 2 bases, with 8 bases separating them. The germline CDR1 and CDR2 sequences are SGHRS and YFSETQ. The CDR3 sequence is 13 residues long. Here the CDR3 DNA reads TGCGCCAGCAGCCAACCCAACACAGATACGCAGTATTTT. Protein sequence: CASSQPNTDTQYF.

The V gene is TRBV18, the J gene TRBJ1-1, with a tentative D call TRBD1 (5 bases). The V and J ends lost 2 bases and 1 base respectively, with 11 bases between them. Germline V gene data show CDR1 as KGHSH and CDR2 as LQKENI. The length of the CDR3 is 15 residues. CDR3 loop: CASSPGQGRNTEAFF. In nucleotides, the CDR3 is TGTGCCAGCTCACCAGGTCAGGGAAGGAACACTGAAGCTTTCTTT.

This clonotype has more than one count but fewer than ten. The V and J genes are TRBV7-2 and TRBJ2-7; a possible D gene is TRBD1 (6 bases). This CDR3 region has 15 residues. V dropped 1 base and J dropped 2 bases, with 12 bases sitting between them. Germline CDR1 and CDR2: SGHTA and FQGNSA. The CDR3 region has the DNA TGTGCCAGCAGCTTAGTAAGGACAGCTACCTACGAGCAGTACTTC. Amino acids: CASSLVRTATYEQYF.

The V call is TRBV7-2, the J call TRBJ1-2; tentatively, D is TRBD1 (6 bases). V was shortened by 3 bases and J by 10 bases, with 15 bases between the two germline ends. The V gene's germline CDR1 is SGHTA and CDR2 FQGNSA. This CDR3 contains 13 residues. The DNA for the CDR3 is TGTGCCAGCAGCTTCAGTGGGGGCACCTACTACACCTTC. Its protein product is CASSFSGGTYYTF.

The chain uses TRBV13 and TRBJ1-2, with a tentative D call TRBD1 (5 bases). V lost 6 bases and J 7 bases, leaving 18 bases between the germline ends. This CDR3 is 14 amino acids long. The V gene's germline CDR1 is PRHDT and CDR2 FYEKMQ (reference sequence). CDR3 loop: CASSLQGGGTGYTF. The CDR3 DNA sequence: TGTGCCAGCAGTCTTCAGGGCGGAGGAACTGGCTACACCTTC.

This clonotype was picked up a small number of times. This chain joins TRBV29-1 and TRBJ2-3; possible D gene TRBD1, 5 bases. This CDR3 is built from 16 residues. V was trimmed by 5 bases and J by 5 bases, leaving 23 bases between them. CDR1 and CDR2 from the germline V gene are SQVTM and ANQGSEA. In DNA, the CDR3 is TGCAGCGTTTGGGGCCCGGCCCTCCTTTCGAAAGATACGCAGTATTTT. Protein product: CSVWGPALLSKDTQYF.